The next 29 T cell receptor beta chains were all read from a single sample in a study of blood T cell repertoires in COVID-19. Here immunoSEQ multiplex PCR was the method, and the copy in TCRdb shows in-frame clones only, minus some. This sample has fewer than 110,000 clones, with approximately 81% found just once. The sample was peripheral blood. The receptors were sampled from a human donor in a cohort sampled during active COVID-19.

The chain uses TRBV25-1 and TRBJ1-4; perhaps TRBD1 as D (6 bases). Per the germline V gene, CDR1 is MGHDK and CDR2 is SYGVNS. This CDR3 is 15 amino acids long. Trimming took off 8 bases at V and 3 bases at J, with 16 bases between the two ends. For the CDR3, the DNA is TGTGCCAGCGGCCAGACAGGCACCTCTAATGAAAAACTGTTTTTT. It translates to CASGQTGTSNEKLFF.

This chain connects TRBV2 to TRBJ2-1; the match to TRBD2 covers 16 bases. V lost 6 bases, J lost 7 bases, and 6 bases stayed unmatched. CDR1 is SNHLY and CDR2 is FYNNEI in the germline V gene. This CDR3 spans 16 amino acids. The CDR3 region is CASRAMGLAGGNEQFF. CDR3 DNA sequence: TGTGCCAGCAGGGCTATGGGACTAGCGGGAGGGAATGAGCAGTTCTTC.

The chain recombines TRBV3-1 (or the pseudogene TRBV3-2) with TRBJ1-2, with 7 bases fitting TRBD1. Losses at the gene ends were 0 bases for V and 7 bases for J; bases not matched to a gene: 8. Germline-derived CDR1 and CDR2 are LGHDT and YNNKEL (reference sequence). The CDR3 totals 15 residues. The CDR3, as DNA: TGTGCCAGCAGCCAAGATTTGACAGGGCCGCGTGGCTACACCTTC. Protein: CASSQDLTGPRGYTF.

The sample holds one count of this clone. CDR3 in DNA: TGTGCCAGCAGCTTAGCCCAGACTAGCGGGAGCACAGATACGCAGTATTTT. Amino acid sequence: CASSLAQTSGSTDTQYF. The chain carries TRBV7-2 and TRBJ2-3; 10 nucleotides agree with TRBD2. V was pared by 0 bases and J by 0 bases, with 3 bases of the junction left unmatched. The length of the CDR3 is 17 residues. Per germline, CDR1 SGHTA and CDR2 FQGNSA.

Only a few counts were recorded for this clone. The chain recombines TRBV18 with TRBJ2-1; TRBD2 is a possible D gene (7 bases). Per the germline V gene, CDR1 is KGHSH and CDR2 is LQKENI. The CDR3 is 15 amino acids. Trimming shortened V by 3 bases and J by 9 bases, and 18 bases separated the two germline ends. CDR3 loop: CASSPPSLAGAEQFF. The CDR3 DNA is TGTGCCAGCTCACCCCCTTCTCTGGCGGGGGCTGAGCAGTTCTTC.

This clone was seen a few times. The DNA for the CDR3 is TGTGCCAGCAGTCCCCCTACAGGGTTCACAGATACGCAGTATTTT. Protein product: CASSPPTGFTDTQYF. This rearrangement joins TRBV27 to TRBJ2-3; a weak D match, TRBD1 (6 bases). Germline V lookup: CDR1 MNHEY, CDR2 SMNVEV (reference sequence). This CDR3 has 15 amino acids. The ends were cut back, 5 bases at V and 2 bases at J, with 14 bases in the middle.

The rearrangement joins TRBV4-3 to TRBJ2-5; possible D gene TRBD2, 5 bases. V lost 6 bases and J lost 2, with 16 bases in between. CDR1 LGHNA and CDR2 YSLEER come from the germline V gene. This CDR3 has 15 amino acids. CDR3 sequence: CASSIVEGGQETQYF. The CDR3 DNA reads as TGCGCCAGCAGTATTGTCGAGGGCGGTCAAGAGACCCAGTACTTC.

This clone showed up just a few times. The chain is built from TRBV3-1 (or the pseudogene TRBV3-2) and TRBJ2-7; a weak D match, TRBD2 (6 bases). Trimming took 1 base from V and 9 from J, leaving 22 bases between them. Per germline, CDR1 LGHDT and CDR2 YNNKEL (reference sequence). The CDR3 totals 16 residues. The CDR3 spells CASSQVPGLRSVGQYF. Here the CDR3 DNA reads TGTGCCAGCAGCCAAGTACCGGGACTCCGTTCGGTCGGGCAGTACTTC.

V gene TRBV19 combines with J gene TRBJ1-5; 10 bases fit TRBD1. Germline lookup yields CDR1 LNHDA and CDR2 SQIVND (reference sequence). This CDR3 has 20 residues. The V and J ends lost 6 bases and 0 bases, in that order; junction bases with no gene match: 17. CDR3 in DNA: TGTGCCAGTAGCGCTATAGTTAGGACAGGGGGTCCTTATAGCAATCAGCCCCAGCATTTT. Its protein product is CASSAIVRTGGPYSNQPQHF.

The CDR3 DNA follows: TGTGCCACCTCGCGGGGGGTTGCCTATGGCTACACCTTC. It codes for CATSRGVAYGYTF. The gene calls are TRBV28 and TRBJ1-2; D might be TRBD1 (5 bases). Trimming shortened V by 10 bases and J by 4 bases, and 16 bases separated the two germline ends. Germline lookup yields CDR1 MDHEN and CDR2 SYDVKM. This CDR3 is built from 13 residues.

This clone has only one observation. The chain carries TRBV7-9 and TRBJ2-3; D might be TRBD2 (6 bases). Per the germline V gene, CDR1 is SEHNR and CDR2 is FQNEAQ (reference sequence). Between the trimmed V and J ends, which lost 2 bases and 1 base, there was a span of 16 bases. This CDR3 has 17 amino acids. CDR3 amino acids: CASSLRLLASRTDTQYF. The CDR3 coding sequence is TGTGCCAGCAGCTTACGGCTGCTAGCGAGCCGCACAGATACGCAGTATTTT.

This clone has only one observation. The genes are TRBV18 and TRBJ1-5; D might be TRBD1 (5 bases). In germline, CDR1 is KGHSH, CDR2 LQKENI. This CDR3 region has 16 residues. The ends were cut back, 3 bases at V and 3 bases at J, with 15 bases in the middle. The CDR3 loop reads CASSPYGAGNNQPQHF. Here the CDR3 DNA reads TGTGCCAGCTCACCCTATGGGGCAGGGAACAATCAGCCCCAGCATTTT. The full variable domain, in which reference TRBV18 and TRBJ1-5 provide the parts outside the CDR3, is NAGVMQNPRHLVRRRGQEARLRCSPMKGHSHVYWYRQLPEEGLKFMVYLQKENIIDESGMPKERFSAEFPKEGPSILRIQQVVRGDSAAYFCASSPYGAGNNQPQHFGDGTRLSIL.

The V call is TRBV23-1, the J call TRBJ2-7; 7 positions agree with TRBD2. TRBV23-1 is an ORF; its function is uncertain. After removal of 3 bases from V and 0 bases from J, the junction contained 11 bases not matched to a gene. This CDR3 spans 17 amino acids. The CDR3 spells CASSHPRSRGSSYEQYF. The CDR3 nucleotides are TGCGCCAGCAGTCATCCCCGGAGTCGCGGGAGCTCCTACGAGCAGTACTTC.

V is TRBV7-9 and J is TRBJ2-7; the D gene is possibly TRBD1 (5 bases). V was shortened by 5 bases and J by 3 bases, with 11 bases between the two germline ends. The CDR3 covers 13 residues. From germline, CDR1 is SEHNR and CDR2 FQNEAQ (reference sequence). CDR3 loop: CASSRAGNYEQYF. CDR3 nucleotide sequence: TGTGCCAGCAGCCGAGCAGGGAACTACGAGCAGTACTTC.

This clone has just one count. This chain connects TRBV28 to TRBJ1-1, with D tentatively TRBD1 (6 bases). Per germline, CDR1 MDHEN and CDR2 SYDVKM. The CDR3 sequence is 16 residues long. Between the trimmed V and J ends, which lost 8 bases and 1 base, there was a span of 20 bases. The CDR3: CASQRGGGPENTEAFF. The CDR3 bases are TGTGCCAGCCAAAGGGGGGGAGGGCCCGAGAACACTGAAGCTTTCTTT.

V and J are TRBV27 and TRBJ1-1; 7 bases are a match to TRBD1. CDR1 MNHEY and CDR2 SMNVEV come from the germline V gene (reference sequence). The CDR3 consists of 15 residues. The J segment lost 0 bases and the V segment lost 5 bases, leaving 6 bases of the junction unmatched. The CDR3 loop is CASSAGDRMNTEAFF. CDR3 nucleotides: TGTGCCAGCAGTGCCGGGGACAGAATGAACACTGAAGCTTTCTTT.

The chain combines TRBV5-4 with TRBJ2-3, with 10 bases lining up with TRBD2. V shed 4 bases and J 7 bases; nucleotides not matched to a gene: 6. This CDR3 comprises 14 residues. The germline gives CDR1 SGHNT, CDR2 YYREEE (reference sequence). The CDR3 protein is CASSETSGLHTQYF. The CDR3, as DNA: TGTGCCAGCAGCGAGACTAGCGGGCTCCATACGCAGTATTTT.

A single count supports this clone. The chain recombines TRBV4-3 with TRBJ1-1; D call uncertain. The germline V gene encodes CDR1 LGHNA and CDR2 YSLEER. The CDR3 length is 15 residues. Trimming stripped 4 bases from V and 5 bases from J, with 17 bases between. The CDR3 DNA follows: TGCGCCAGCAGCCGCCTAATATGGGGAGGGACTGAAGCTTTCTTT. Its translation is CASSRLIWGGTEAFF.

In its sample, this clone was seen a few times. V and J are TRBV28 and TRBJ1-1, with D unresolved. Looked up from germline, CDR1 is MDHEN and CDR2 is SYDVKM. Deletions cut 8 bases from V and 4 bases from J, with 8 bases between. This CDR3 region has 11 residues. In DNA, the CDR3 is TGTGCCAGCGGCCCCCGCACTGAAGCTTTCTTT. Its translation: CASGPRTEAFF.

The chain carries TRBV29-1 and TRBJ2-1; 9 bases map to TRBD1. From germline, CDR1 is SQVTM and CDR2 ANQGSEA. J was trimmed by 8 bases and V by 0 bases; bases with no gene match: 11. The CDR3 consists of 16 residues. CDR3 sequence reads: CSVEDSGTGLRDEQFF. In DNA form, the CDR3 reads TGCAGCGTTGAAGATTCCGGGACAGGGTTGAGGGATGAGCAGTTCTTC.

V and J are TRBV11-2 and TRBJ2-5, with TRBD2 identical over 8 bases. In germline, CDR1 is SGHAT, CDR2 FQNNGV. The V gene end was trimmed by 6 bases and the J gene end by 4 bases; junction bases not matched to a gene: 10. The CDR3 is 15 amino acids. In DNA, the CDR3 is TGTGCCAGCAGAAAGCGGGAGAGCCTTGTAGAGACCCAGTACTTC. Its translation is CASRKRESLVETQYF.

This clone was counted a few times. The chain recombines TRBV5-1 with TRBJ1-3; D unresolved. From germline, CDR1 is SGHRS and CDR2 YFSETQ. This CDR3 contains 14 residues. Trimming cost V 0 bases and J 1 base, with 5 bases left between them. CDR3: CASSLAGSGNTIYF. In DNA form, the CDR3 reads TGCGCCAGCAGCTTGGCGGGGTCTGGAAACACCATATATTTT.

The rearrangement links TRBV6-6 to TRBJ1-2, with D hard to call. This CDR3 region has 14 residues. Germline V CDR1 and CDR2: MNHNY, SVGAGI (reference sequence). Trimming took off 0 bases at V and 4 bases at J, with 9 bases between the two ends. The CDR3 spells CASSYSPKAYGYTF. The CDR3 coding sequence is TGTGCCAGCAGTTACTCCCCCAAAGCCTATGGCTACACCTTC.

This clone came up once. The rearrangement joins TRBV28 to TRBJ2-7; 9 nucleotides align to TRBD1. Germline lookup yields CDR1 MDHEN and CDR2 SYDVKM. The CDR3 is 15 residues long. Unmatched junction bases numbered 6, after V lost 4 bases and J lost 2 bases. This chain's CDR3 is CASSSQNRGPYEQYF. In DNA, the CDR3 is TGTGCCAGCAGTTCGCAAAACAGGGGGCCCTACGAGCAGTACTTC.

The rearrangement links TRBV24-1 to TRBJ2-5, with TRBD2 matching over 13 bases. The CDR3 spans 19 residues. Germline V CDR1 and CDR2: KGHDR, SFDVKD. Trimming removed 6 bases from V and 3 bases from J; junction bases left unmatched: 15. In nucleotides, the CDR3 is TGTGCCACCAGTTCCCCACTACTAGCGGGAGGGCCTCTTAAAGAGACCCAGTACTTC. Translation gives CATSSPLLAGGPLKETQYF.

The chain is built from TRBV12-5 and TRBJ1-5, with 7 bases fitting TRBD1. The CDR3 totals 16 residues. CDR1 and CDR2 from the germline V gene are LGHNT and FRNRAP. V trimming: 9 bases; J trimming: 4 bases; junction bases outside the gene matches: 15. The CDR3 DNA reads TGTGCTAGATTGACAGGGAGTAAACAATCAAATCAGCCCCAGCATTTT. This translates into CARLTGSKQSNQPQHF.

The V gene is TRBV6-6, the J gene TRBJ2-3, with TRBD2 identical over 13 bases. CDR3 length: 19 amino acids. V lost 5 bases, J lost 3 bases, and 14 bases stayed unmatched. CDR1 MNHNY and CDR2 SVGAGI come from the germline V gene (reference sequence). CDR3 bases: TGTGCCAGCAGTCCACGGGGACTAGCGGGACTTCGGGGGACAGATACGCAGTATTTT. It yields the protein CASSPRGLAGLRGTDTQYF.

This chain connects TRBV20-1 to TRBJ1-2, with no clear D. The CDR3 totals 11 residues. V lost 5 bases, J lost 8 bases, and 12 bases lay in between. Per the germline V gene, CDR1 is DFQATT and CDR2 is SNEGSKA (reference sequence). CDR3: CSASSVTGYTF. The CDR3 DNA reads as TGCAGTGCTTCTAGTGTGACGGGCTACACCTTC.

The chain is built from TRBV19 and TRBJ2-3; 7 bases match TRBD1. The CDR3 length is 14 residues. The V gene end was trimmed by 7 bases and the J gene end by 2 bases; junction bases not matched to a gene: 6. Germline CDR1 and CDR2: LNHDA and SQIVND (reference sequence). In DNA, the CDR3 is TGTGCCAGTAATATCAGGGGGATCACAGATACGCAGTATTTT. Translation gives CASNIRGITDTQYF.